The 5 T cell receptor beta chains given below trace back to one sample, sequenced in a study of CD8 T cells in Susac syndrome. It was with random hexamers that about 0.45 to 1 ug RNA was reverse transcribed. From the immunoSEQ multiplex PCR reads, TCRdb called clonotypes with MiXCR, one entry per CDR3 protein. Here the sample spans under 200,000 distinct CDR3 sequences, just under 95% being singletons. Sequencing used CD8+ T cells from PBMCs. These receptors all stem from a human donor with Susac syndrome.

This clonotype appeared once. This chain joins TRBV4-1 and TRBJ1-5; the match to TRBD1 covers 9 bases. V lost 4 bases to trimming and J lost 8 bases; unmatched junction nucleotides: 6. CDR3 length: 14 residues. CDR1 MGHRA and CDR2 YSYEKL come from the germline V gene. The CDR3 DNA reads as TGCGCCAGCAGCCCAGGGACAGGGATTAAGCCCCAGCATTTT. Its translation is CASSPGTGIKPQHF.

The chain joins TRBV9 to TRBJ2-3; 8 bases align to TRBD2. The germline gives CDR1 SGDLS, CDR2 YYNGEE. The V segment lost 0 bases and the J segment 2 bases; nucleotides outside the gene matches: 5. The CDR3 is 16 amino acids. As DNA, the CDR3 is TGTGCCAGCAGCGTAGGAGCGGGGGTTGTCACAGATACGCAGTATTTT. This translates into CASSVGAGVVTDTQYF.

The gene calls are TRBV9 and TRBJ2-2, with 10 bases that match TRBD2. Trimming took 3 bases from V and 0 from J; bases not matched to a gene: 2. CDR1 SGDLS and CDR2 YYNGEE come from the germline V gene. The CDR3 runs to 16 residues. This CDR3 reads CASSDTSGANTGELFF. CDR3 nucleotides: TGTGCCAGCAGCGATACTAGCGGGGCGAACACCGGGGAGCTGTTTTTT. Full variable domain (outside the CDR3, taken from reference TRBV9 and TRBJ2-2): DSGVTQTPKHLITATGQRVTLRCSPRSGDLSVYWYQQSLDQGLQFLIQYYNGEERAKGNILERFSAQQFPDLHSELNLSSLELGDSALYFCASSDTSGANTGELFFGEGSRLTVL.

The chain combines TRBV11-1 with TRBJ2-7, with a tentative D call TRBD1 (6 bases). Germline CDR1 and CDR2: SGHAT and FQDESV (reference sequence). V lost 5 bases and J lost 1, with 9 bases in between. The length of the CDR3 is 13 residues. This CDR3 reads CASSRDTSYEQYF. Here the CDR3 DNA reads TGTGCCAGCAGCCGGGACACTTCCTACGAGCAGTACTTC.

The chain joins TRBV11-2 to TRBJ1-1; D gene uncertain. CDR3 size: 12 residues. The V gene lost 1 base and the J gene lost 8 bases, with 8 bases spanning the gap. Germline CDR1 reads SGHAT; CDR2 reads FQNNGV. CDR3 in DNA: TGTGCCAGCAGCTTAGGAGGGAGGGAAGCTTTCTTT. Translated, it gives CASSLGGREAFF.